These 9 T cell receptor beta chains were all obtained from the same sample, sequenced in a study of regulatory T cells in long-lasting Graves disease (dated by TCRdb to about 2021). The library relied on multiplex PCR. Data came from an Illumina HiSeq 4000. iRepertoire HTBI primers and Arm-PCR amplification of CDR3 regions were used to construct TCR beta libraries. The raw public data were reprocessed by TCRdb itself: fastp quality trimming at Q25, MiXCR clonotype calling, in-frame beta chains only. Each CDR3 protein appears once, grouped with its most common genes and DNA. The sample table lists 500,000 to 700,000 distinct CDR3 sequences, 25% to 30% of them with a count of one. Of the sample, about 42% is held by the ten largest clones. The label giving this sample's time point can be read as: persistent/refractory GD, antithyroid drugs over 5 years with positive TRAb. For both TCR sequencing and RNA sequencing, RNA was extracted from PBMCs using TRIzol.

The sequenced sample was peripheral blood mononuclear cells (PBMCs), obtained when the disease was refractory, from a patient treated with antithyroid drugs. These receptors were taken from a female donor with Graves disease.

The chain combines TRBV3-1 with TRBJ2-1; 7 nucleotides match TRBD2. The CDR3 runs to 16 residues. Germline assignment: CDR1 LGHDT and CDR2 YNNKEL (reference sequence). Germline trimming cut 1 base from V and 2 bases from J; bases unmatched to any gene: 5. The CDR3 sequence is CASSQGGGRAYNEQFF. The CDR3 nucleotides are TGTGCCAGCAGCCAAGGAGGAGGGAGGGCCTACAATGAGCAGTTCTTC.

V and J are TRBV9 and TRBJ2-3, with TRBD2 as a possible D gene (5 bases). CDR1 SGDLS and CDR2 YYNGEE come from the germline V gene. The CDR3 contains 16 residues. The V gene lost 0 bases and the J gene lost 0 bases, with 11 bases spanning the gap. CDR3 nucleotides: TGTGCCAGCAGCGTAGATGGGCGGACTAGCACAGATACGCAGTATTTT. Protein: CASSVDGRTSTDTQYF. The full variable domain, in which reference TRBV9 and TRBJ2-3 provide the parts outside the CDR3, is DSGVTQTPKHLITATGQRVTLRCSPRSGDLSVYWYQQSLDQGLQFLIQYYNGEERAKGNILERFSAQQFPDLHSELNLSSLELGDSALYFCASSVDGRTSTDTQYFGPGTRLTVL.

This clonotype was detected only a few times. J is TRBJ2-7 and V is TRBV5-1; TRBD2 matches 9 bases. Germline CDR1 SGHRS, CDR2 YFSETQ. V lost 3 bases, J lost 3 bases, and 7 bases stayed unmatched. This CDR3 has 15 residues. The CDR3: CASSWGLARNYEQYF. CDR3 nucleotide sequence: TGCGCCAGCAGCTGGGGACTAGCCAGAAACTACGAGCAGTACTTC.

The chain is built from TRBV19 and TRBJ1-5; D remains ambiguous. Germline CDR1 is LNHDA and CDR2 is SQIVND (reference sequence). V lost 3 bases to trimming and J lost 2 bases, with 14 bases between them. The CDR3 contains 16 residues. The CDR3 sequence: CASSMESGFGNQPQHF. CDR3 nucleotide sequence: TGTGCCAGTAGTATGGAGTCGGGGTTCGGCAATCAGCCCCAGCATTTT.

The chain is built from TRBV6-1 and TRBJ2-7; D is undetermined. The length of the CDR3 is 12 residues. V was trimmed by 4 bases and J by 0 bases, leaving 4 bases between them. In germline, CDR1 is MNHNS, CDR2 SASEGT. CDR3 nucleotide sequence: TGTGCCAGCAGTGGGCGCTCCTACGAGCAGTACTTC. As protein: CASSGRSYEQYF.

This clonotype was observed a single time. The chain couples TRBV6-1 to TRBJ1-2, with D perhaps TRBD1 (6 bases). V dropped 5 bases and J dropped 4 bases, with 20 bases sitting between them. CDR1 is MNHNS, CDR2 SASEGT, per germline. The CDR3 is 16 residues long. DNA of the CDR3: TGTGCCAGCAGTCGTACCGCTTCCGGGGGCAGCTATGGCTACACCTTC. Translation gives CASSRTASGGSYGYTF.

This clonotype was seen repeatedly, ten times or more. The chain has TRBV2 and TRBJ2-5, with 12 bases matching TRBD2. V shed 6 bases and J 4 bases; nucleotides not matched to a gene: 6. The CDR3 totals 15 residues. Looked up from germline, CDR1 is SNHLY and CDR2 is FYNNEI. In nucleotides, the CDR3 is TGTGCCAGCAGCGCCCCGGGACTAGCGGGAGAGACCCAGTACTTC. It codes for CASSAPGLAGETQYF.

This clonotype was counted only a few times. V and J are TRBV6-5 and TRBJ1-5; D unresolved. There are 12 residues in the CDR3. Germline lookup yields CDR1 MNHEY and CDR2 SVGAGI. Trimming took 3 bases from V and 5 from J, leaving 5 bases between them. The CDR3 DNA follows: TGTGCCAGCAGTTATAATGATCAGCCCCAGCATTTT. Amino acids: CASSYNDQPQHF.

The chain has TRBV6-1 and TRBJ2-7, with TRBD1 identical over 8 bases. The CDR3 covers 14 residues. Germline CDR1 and CDR2: MNHNS and SASEGT. With V trimmed by 5 bases and J by 5 bases, 8 bases remained unmatched. This CDR3 reads CASSRGQGSHEQYF. In DNA form, the CDR3 reads TGTGCCAGCAGTCGCGGACAGGGTTCCCACGAGCAGTACTTC.